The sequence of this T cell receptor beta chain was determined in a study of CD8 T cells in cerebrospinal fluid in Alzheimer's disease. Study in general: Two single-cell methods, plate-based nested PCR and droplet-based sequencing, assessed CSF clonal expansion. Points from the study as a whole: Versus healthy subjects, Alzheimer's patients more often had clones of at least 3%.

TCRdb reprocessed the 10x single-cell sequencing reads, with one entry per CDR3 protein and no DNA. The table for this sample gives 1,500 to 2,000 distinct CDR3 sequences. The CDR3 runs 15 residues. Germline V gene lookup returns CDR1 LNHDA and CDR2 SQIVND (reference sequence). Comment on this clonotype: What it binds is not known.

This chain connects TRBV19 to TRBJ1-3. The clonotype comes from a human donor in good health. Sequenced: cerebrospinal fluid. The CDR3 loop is CASSIGLFSGNTIYF.